This T cell receptor beta chain was captured by sequencing in a study of T cells in localized non-small cell lung cancer. Sequenced by immunoSEQ multiplex PCR; TCRdb stores in-frame clones only, minus some. This sample has some 34,000 clones; 80% occur once, and the top ten carry 15% to 20%. This CDR3 has 13 residues. With 1 base removed from V and 4 bases from J, the gap between germline ends came to 5 bases. Germline V CDR1 and CDR2: SEHNR, FQNEAQ (reference sequence). The receptor was derived from a male donor at least 60 years old with stage III squamous cell lung carcinoma. Source: peripheral blood, taken before any cancer treatment. V is TRBV7-9 and J is TRBJ1-3, with D uncertain. CDR3 nucleotides: TGTGCCAGCAGCTTAGGGAGCGGAAACACCATATATTTT. Translating gives CASSLGSGNTIYF.